This T cell receptor (beta chain) comes out of a study of early T cells in non-severe SARS-CoV-2 infection. Overall study context: Sequencing used unsorted whole-blood bulk RNA, so chains lack pairing. Overall study results and limits: A preference for anti-spike CD8 responses marked VDJdb matching, which missed private and CD4 specificities.

On this clonotype itself: Its antigen remains unidentified.

Unique molecular identifier tags were affixed to discrete cDNA molecules. TCRdb re-derived calls from the 5' RACE reads in MiXCR, one entry per CDR3 protein. In the table there are about 94,000 distinct CDR3 sequences, approximately 13% of which are singletons. The V segment lost 5 bases and the J segment 2 bases; nucleotides outside the gene matches: 5. The CDR3 consists of 15 residues. Germline values: CDR1 MGHRA, CDR2 YSYEKL. Source material: whole blood. The chain is built from TRBV4-1 and TRBJ2-1; 8 positions agree with TRBD2. The sequence was collected from an adult who was a healthcare worker with PCR-confirmed SARS-CoV-2 infection or an uninfected control (not recorded which). The CDR3: CASSLPGGTYNEQFF. The CDR3 DNA is TGCGCCAGCAGCTTGCCGGGGGGGACCTACAATGAGCAGTTCTTC.